This T cell receptor (beta chain) appears in the sequencing data of a study of T-cell reconstitution after alpha-beta-depleted transplantation in children. This CDR3 has 13 residues. In germline, CDR1 is ENHRY, CDR2 SYGVKD. V trimming: 10 bases; J trimming: 3 bases; junction bases outside the gene matches: 7. This sample's TCRbeta library carried unique molecular identifier barcodes. TCRdb called the PCR reads again in MiXCR, with one record for every CDR3 protein. The sample consists of approximately 99,000 distinct CDR3 sequences, 5% to 8% of them appearing once. As regards this clonotype: The antigen is unknown.

Overall study findings and caveats: T-cell counts and diversity at one year post-transplant came mainly from newly produced T cells. Several hundred expanded graft clones reportedly were the source of alpha-beta T cells about two months after transplant. TCRbeta diversity was high at day 60 in some patients (a result of surviving recipient T cells and thymic progenitors).

Source: PBMCs, mostly from graft donor cells, taken 360 days after TCRalphabeta/CD19-depleted stem cell transplant. J is TRBJ2-7 and V is TRBV10-3; 9 bases align to TRBD1. This clonotype was obtained from a male patient under 10 years old who had a stem cell transplant for acute lymphoblastic leukemia, so the T cells may come from the graft donor. Here the CDR3 DNA reads TGTGCCACCGGGGACAGGGCCCACTACGAGCAGTACTTC. Translation: CATGDRAHYEQYF.